The rows below give T cell receptor beta chains drawn from one sample of a study of blood T cell repertoires in COVID-19. TCRdb keeps only in-frame clones here, not all; method: immunoSEQ multiplex PCR. The sample has around 130,000 clones, around 85% seen once; the top ten hold approximately 16%. The material sequenced was peripheral blood. The origin of the receptors is a woman aged 50 to 60 who had recovered from COVID-19. CDR3s include the opening cysteine and the closing phenylalanine or tryptophan. D genes are given only for firm matches. Some rows have no size entry. The others give once, few or many, or a class for an expanded clone.

v_call	j_call	clone_size	d_call	cdr3_nt	cdr3_aa
TRBV29-1	TRBJ1-4	-	-	TGCAGCGTTCGACACGGGGATGAAAAACTGTTTTTT	CSVRHGDEKLFF
TRBV5-1	TRBJ2-3	-	-	TGCGCCAGCAGCGCCTCTAGCTTAGATACGCAGTATTTT	CASSASSLDTQYF
TRBV5-4	TRBJ1-2	-	TRBD1	TGTGCCAGCTCGATGGACAGGGGAGTTTTCTATGGCTACACCTTC	CASSMDRGVFYGYTF
TRBV30	TRBJ2-1	-	-	TGTGCCTGGAGTGTACAAAAGAACAATGAGCAGTTCTTC	CAWSVQKNNEQFF
TRBV29-1	TRBJ2-1	-	TRBD1	TGCAGCGCCGGCCGGGACAGAAGCTCCTACAATGAGCAGTTCTTC	CSAGRDRSSYNEQFF
TRBV13	TRBJ1-1	-	-	TGTGCCAGCAGCGCAACAGGGATTAGGAACACTGAAGCTTTCTTT	CASSATGIRNTEAFF
TRBV30	TRBJ1-1	-	-	TGTGCCTGGAAGTGGGGCGGGAACACTGAAGCTTTCTTT	CAWKWGGNTEAFF
TRBV2	TRBJ1-1	-	TRBD1	TGTGCCAGCAGGGGACAGCTGAACACTGAAGCTTTCTTT	CASRGQLNTEAFF
TRBV10-3	TRBJ2-3	few	-	TGTGCCATCGCGGAGCGGTACACAGATACGCAGTATTTT	CAIAERYTDTQYF
TRBV5-6	TRBJ1-1	-	-	TGTGCCAGCAGGCGCCAACAGTTTATGAACACTGAAGCTTTCTTT	CASRRQQFMNTEAFF
TRBV29-1	TRBJ1-1	-	TRBD1	TGCAGCTCTCGGGACAGGGATGGGAACACTGAAGCTTTCTTT	CSSRDRDGNTEAFF
TRBV7-2	TRBJ2-2	-	-	TGTGCCAGCAGCTTAAGCACCAATCAAAACGGGGAGCTGTTTTTT	CASSLSTNQNGELFF
TRBV19	TRBJ1-2	-	TRBD1	TGTGCCAGTAGTAAATCATCACAGGGGGCGGCCTACAATGGCTACACCTTC	CASSKSSQGAAYNGYTF